These 29 T cell receptor beta chains were all obtained from the same sample, sequenced in a study of T cells in Graves' hyperthyroidism and ophthalmopathy. Amplification of TCR beta CDR3 regions was performed using RNA transcripts as template. First-round RT-PCR targeting the TCR CDR3 was performed with the HTBI primer set. MiXCR, run by TCRdb on the multiplex PCR reads, gives a single entry per CDR3 protein. This table holds hundreds of thousands of distinct CDR3 sequences, around 20% found once. The material sequenced was blood. These receptors were collected from a young man with Graves' ophthalmopathy.

At least ten counts were recorded for this clonotype. V and J are TRBV27 and TRBJ2-7; TRBD2 matches at 9 bases. Per germline, CDR1 MNHEY and CDR2 SMNVEV (reference sequence). J lost 3 bases, V lost 8 bases, and 5 bases had no gene match. The CDR3 has 13 residues. CDR3 coding DNA: TGTGCCAGCTCGAATAGCGGGAGCTACGAGCAGTACTTC. Amino acid sequence: CASSNSGSYEQYF.

The chain has TRBV15 and TRBJ2-7; a possible D gene is TRBD2 (6 bases). Germline V gene data show CDR1 as LNHNV and CDR2 as YYDKDF (reference sequence). The CDR3 covers 17 residues. V gave up 0 bases and J gave up 6 bases, with 21 bases separating them. CDR3 in amino acids: CATSRDQLRGPLCEQYF. The CDR3 nucleotides are TGTGCCACCAGCAGAGATCAATTGCGGGGCCCCCTGTGCGAGCAGTACTTC.

The gene calls are TRBV9 and TRBJ2-6; the match to TRBD1 covers 11 bases. Unmatched junction bases numbered 8, after V lost 5 bases and J lost 4 bases. This CDR3 comprises 17 residues. Germline lookup yields CDR1 SGDLS and CDR2 YYNGEE. The CDR3, as DNA: TGTGCCAGCAGATTCGGACAGGGGGCGTCCGGGGCCAACGTCCTGACTTTC. This translates into CASRFGQGASGANVLTF.

This clonotype has at least ten counts. Its ends do not fully match the called genes, so a read error is possible. The chain uses TRBV3-1 and TRBJ2-3; the match to TRBD1 covers 7 bases. Germline CDR1 reads LGHDT; CDR2 reads YNNKEL (reference sequence). This CDR3 has 15 amino acids. CDR3 region: CASSWTGRSTDTQYF. The CDR3 region has the DNA TGTGCCAGCAGCTGGACAGGAAGAAGCACAGACACGCAGTATTTT.

On this clonotype itself: A read error is likely, as this CDR3 ends without the conserved phenylalanine or tryptophan. The gene calls are TRBV9 and TRBJ2-7; D is uncertain. The germline V gene has CDR1 SGDLS and CDR2 YYNGEE. The CDR3 length is 15 residues. The ends were cut back, 2 bases at V and 3 bases at J, with 15 bases in the middle. CDR3 in DNA: TGTGCCAGCAGCGTTTCCGGAAAACCCAACTACGAGCAGTACCTC. Protein: CASSVSGKPNYEQYL.

The V gene is TRBV29-1, the J gene TRBJ2-7, with a possible D match to TRBD1 (5 bases). This CDR3 is built from 14 residues. V dropped 5 bases and J dropped 0 bases, with 14 bases sitting between them. Germline CDR1 SQVTM, CDR2 ANQGSEA. CDR3 bases: TGCAGCGTTACGGACACCGCACTCTCCTACGAGCAGTACTTC. As protein: CSVTDTALSYEQYF.

This clonotype was observed many times. This CDR3 is CASSLGPQPQETQYF. DNA of the CDR3: TGTGCCAGCAGCTTAGGTCCTCAGCCCCAAGAGACCCAGTACTTC. The chain is built from TRBV11-2 and TRBJ2-5; D gene ambiguous. V lost 1 base to trimming and J lost 1 base, with 10 bases between them. Germline V CDR1 and CDR2: SGHAT, FQNNGV. CDR3 size: 15 residues.

Many counts were recorded for this clonotype. This sequence joins TRBV3-1 and TRBJ2-2; D gene uncertain. Germline lookup yields CDR1 LGHDT and CDR2 YNNKEL (reference sequence). Trimming stripped 4 bases from V and 8 bases from J, with 5 bases between. This CDR3 comprises 11 residues. The CDR3: CASSRPGELFF. CDR3 nucleotide sequence: TGTGCCAGCAGCCGCCCGGGGGAGCTGTTTTTT.

V is TRBV3-1 and J is TRBJ2-5; 12 bases are shared with TRBD2. The germline CDR1 and CDR2 sequences are LGHDT and YNNKEL (reference sequence). The trim removed 0 bases at V and 4 bases at J, leaving 15 bases unmatched. The CDR3 extends over 20 amino acids. For the CDR3, the DNA is TGTGCCAGCAGCCAAGATGAAGGGCTAGCGGGAGGGCCCCGGGGAGAGACCCAGTACTTC. Translated: CASSQDEGLAGGPRGETQYF.

V usage is TRBV19 and J usage is TRBJ2-1; D not certain. The germline CDR1 and CDR2 sequences are LNHDA and SQIVND (reference sequence). V lost 3 bases, J lost 5 bases, and 8 bases lay in between. The CDR3 spans 13 residues. Written as DNA, the CDR3 is TGTGCCAGTAGTATCGGTGCCCACAATGAGCAGTTCTTC. It specifies CASSIGAHNEQFF.

This rearrangement joins TRBV30 to TRBJ2-3; D assignment may be TRBD1 or TRBD2 (7 bases each). Germline CDR1 is GTSNPN and CDR2 is SVGIG (reference sequence). The CDR3 length is 16 residues. Trimming cost V 4 bases and J 6 bases, with 23 bases left between them. CDR3 bases: TGTGCCTGGAACACTAGGGAGGGGGCGCCTCCGGATACGCAGTATTTT. As protein: CAWNTREGAPPDTQYF. The whole variable domain, filled in from reference TRBV30 and TRBJ2-3, reads SQTIHQWPATLVQPVGSPLSLECTVEGTSNPNLYWYRQAAGRGLQLLFYSVGIGQISSEVPQNLSASRPQDRQFILSSKKLLLSDSGFYLCAWNTREGAPPDTQYFGPGTRLTVL.

This clonotype appeared many times. The V and J genes are TRBV20-1 and TRBJ2-7, with D uncertain. Germline CDR1 and CDR2: DFQATT and SNEGSKA (reference sequence). Trimming cost V 0 bases and J 7 bases, with 19 bases left between them. This CDR3 contains 15 residues. The CDR3 DNA reads as TGCAGTGCTAGAGATCGACTCCTTGGGGTGGGGGAGCAGTACTTC. It translates to CSARDRLLGVGEQYF.

The V call is TRBV28, the J call TRBJ1-6; 9 bases are shared with TRBD1. Germline CDR1 and CDR2: MDHEN and SYDVKM. The CDR3 is 15 amino acids. After removal of 7 bases from V and 5 bases from J, the junction contained 6 bases not matched to a gene. CDR3 nucleotide sequence: TGTGCCAGCAAAGCCGGGACAGGGAATAATTCACCCCTCCACTTT. This codes for CASKAGTGNNSPLHF. Filled out from reference TRBV28 and TRBJ1-6, the complete variable domain reads DVKVTQSSRYLVKRTGEKVFLECVQDMDHENMFWYRQDPGLGLRLIYFSYDVKMKEKGDIPEGYSVSREKKERFSLILESASTNQTSMYLCASKAGTGNNSPLHFGNGTRLTVT.

This clonotype came up a few times. The CDR3 does not end in the conserved phenylalanine or tryptophan, so this is likely a read error. This sequence joins TRBV27 and TRBJ1-1; unclear D gene. The CDR3 runs 15 residues. The germline gives CDR1 MNHEY, CDR2 SMNVEV (reference sequence). The V end lost 2 bases, the J end lost 4 bases, and 14 bases lay between the germline ends. In DNA form, the CDR3 reads TGTGCCAGCAGTTTACTCCCTCTCCAAGGCACTGAAGCTTTCCTT. Residues: CASSLLPLQGTEAFL.

The chain couples TRBV6-5 to TRBJ1-3, with no clear D. The CDR3 has 16 residues. Germline lookup yields CDR1 MNHEY and CDR2 SVGAGI. Trimming took 2 bases from V and 2 from J, leaving 13 bases between them. In nucleotides, the CDR3 is TGTGCCAGCAGTTACGGGTTAGGCGGAACTGGAAACACCATATATTTT. Residues: CASSYGLGGTGNTIYF.

V is TRBV20-1 and J is TRBJ1-6; D is unclear. Germline V gene sequence: CDR1 DFQATT, CDR2 SNEGSKA (reference sequence). The CDR3 is 11 residues long. Trimming removed 3 bases from V and 10 bases from J, with 7 bases in between. The chain's CDR3 is CSARGRSPLHF. The CDR3 DNA is TGCAGTGCTAGGGGAAGGTCACCCCTCCACTTT.

The CDR3 loop is CASSLADRGFDNSPLHF. The CDR3 coding sequence is TGTGCCAGCAGCTTGGCGGACAGGGGTTTTGATAATTCACCCCTCCACTTT. The rearrangement uses TRBV5-5 and TRBJ1-6; 9 nucleotides line up with TRBD1. Germline V gene data show CDR1 as SGHKS and CDR2 as YYEKEE (reference sequence). J gave up 5 bases and V 0 bases, and 6 bases lay outside the gene matches. CDR3 length: 17 amino acids.

In its sample, this clonotype was seen many times. The chain is built from TRBV7-2 and TRBJ2-7, with D perhaps being TRBD1 or TRBD2 (6 bases each). V was clipped by 5 bases and J by 3 bases, with 14 bases between them. CDR1 SGHTA and CDR2 FQGNSA come from the germline V gene. CDR3 length equals 14 residues. The CDR3, as DNA: TGTGCCAGCAGCCCACAGGGACTGGGCTACGAGCAGTACTTC. This gives the protein CASSPQGLGYEQYF. Combining the CDR3 with reference TRBV7-2 and TRBJ2-7 gives the whole variable domain GAGVSQSPSNKVTEKGKDVELRCDPISGHTALYWYRQSLGQGLEFLIYFQGNSAPDKSGLPSDRFSAERTGGSVSTLTIQRTQQEDSAVYLCASSPQGLGYEQYFGPGTRLTVT.

This clonotype appeared many times. This sequence joins TRBV20-1 and TRBJ2-5, with 13 positions matching TRBD2. The CDR3 has 18 amino acids. Unmatched junction bases numbered 9, after V lost 0 bases and J lost 2 bases. CDR1 DFQATT and CDR2 SNEGSKA come from the germline V gene (reference sequence). The CDR3 protein is CSARDLLGLAGNQETQYF. CDR3 in DNA: TGCAGTGCTAGAGATCTCTTGGGACTAGCGGGAAATCAAGAGACCCAGTACTTC.

V is TRBV20-1 and J is TRBJ1-4, with unresolved D. Trimming took 6 bases from V and 7 from J, leaving 9 bases between them. CDR1 DFQATT and CDR2 SNEGSKA come from the germline V gene (reference sequence). The CDR3 consists of 11 residues. CDR3 nucleotide sequence: TGCAGTGCCCCGTGGAGTGAAAAACTGTTTTTT. Translated: CSAPWSEKLFF.

The chain has TRBV5-1 and TRBJ2-5; 8 bases match TRBD1. From germline, CDR1 is SGHRS and CDR2 YFSETQ. The CDR3 length is 13 residues. Trimming took 7 bases from V and 1 from J; bases not matched to a gene: 3. The CDR3 here is CASGTGSQETQYF. The CDR3 DNA reads TGCGCCAGCGGGACAGGCAGCCAAGAGACCCAGTACTTC.

This clonotype was seen only once. This chain links TRBV6-1 with TRBJ2-6; D possibly corresponds to TRBD2 (5 bases). This CDR3 is 15 amino acids long. Germline V gene lookup returns CDR1 MNHNS and CDR2 SASEGT. V lost 8 bases and J lost 1, with 12 bases in between. In nucleotides, the CDR3 is TGTGCCAGCGGGGTATGGGAGTCTGGGGCCAACGTCCTGACTTTC. This encodes CASGVWESGANVLTF.

V is TRBV4-1 and J is TRBJ1-2; D unclear. V lost 2 bases and J 6 bases, leaving 13 bases between the germline ends. The V gene's germline CDR1 is MGHRA and CDR2 YSYEKL. The CDR3 length is 14 residues. The DNA for the CDR3 is TGCGCCAGCAGCCAAAAGAACGAGATCCATGGCTACACCTTC. Translating it yields CASSQKNEIHGYTF.

This clonotype has a count of ten or more. This chain connects TRBV3-1 to TRBJ1-2; 8 bases map to TRBD1. The germline V gene encodes CDR1 LGHDT and CDR2 YNNKEL (reference sequence). This CDR3 spans 17 amino acids. Trimming at V came to 1 base and at J to 2 bases, leaving 9 bases not matched to a gene. The CDR3 sequence is CASSQGLPYRGNYGYTF. The CDR3 nucleotides read TGTGCCAGCAGCCAAGGGTTGCCTTACAGGGGGAACTATGGCTACACCTTC.

At least ten counts were recorded for this clonotype. This sequence joins TRBV28 and TRBJ2-3; possibly TRBD2 for D (6 bases). CDR1 MDHEN and CDR2 SYDVKM come from the germline V gene. Trimming removed 2 bases at V and 2 bases at J, with 11 bases between. This CDR3 is built from 15 residues. The CDR3 protein is CASSLPTRHTDTQYF. Written as DNA, the CDR3 is TGTGCCAGCAGTTTACCGACTAGGCACACAGATACGCAGTATTTT.

This clonotype was recorded a few times. J is TRBJ1-5 and V is TRBV6-1; D not certain. Germline V lookup: CDR1 MNHNS, CDR2 SASEGT. The CDR3 length is 14 residues. V gave up 2 bases and J gave up 4 bases, with 9 bases separating them. The CDR3 DNA reads TGTGCCAGCAGTGAAATGGGAGCAAATCAGCCCCAGCATTTT. This encodes CASSEMGANQPQHF.

This clonotype was detected a few times. The chain couples TRBV28 to TRBJ1-5; no reliable D call. This CDR3 spans 15 amino acids. With 7 bases removed from V and 4 bases from J, the gap between germline ends came to 17 bases. Germline CDR1 is MDHEN and CDR2 is SYDVKM. The CDR3 here is CASNKTGRRNQPQHF. CDR3 nucleotides: TGTGCCAGCAACAAAACCGGACGAAGAAATCAGCCCCAGCATTTT. Supplemented by reference TRBV28 and TRBJ1-5, the full variable domain reads DVKVTQSSRYLVKRTGEKVFLECVQDMDHENMFWYRQDPGLGLRLIYFSYDVKMKEKGDIPEGYSVSREKKERFSLILESASTNQTSMYLCASNKTGRRNQPQHFGDGTRLSIL.

This clonotype has just a few counts. The chain carries TRBV7-3 and TRBJ2-7; D call uncertain. This CDR3 region has 13 residues. Germline-derived CDR1 and CDR2 are SGHTA and FQGTGA. Trimming stripped 3 bases from V and 7 bases from J, with 13 bases between. CDR3 nucleotide sequence: TGTGCCAGCAGCTTGATACAGTCCGGGGAGCAGTACTTC. This encodes CASSLIQSGEQYF.

The chain uses TRBV29-1 and TRBJ2-5, with 7 bases that match TRBD1. The trim removed 7 bases at V and 1 base at J, leaving 3 bases unmatched. The CDR3 has 12 amino acids. The germline V gene has CDR1 SQVTM and CDR2 ANQGSEA. CDR3 region: CSGRDSQETQYF. The DNA for the CDR3 is TGCAGCGGCCGGGACAGCCAAGAGACCCAGTACTTC. Filled out from reference TRBV29-1 and TRBJ2-5, the complete variable domain reads SAVISQKPSRDICQRGTSLTIQCQVDSQVTMMFWYRQQPGQSLTLIATANQGSEATYESGFVIDKFPISRPNLTFSTLTVSNMSPEDSSIYLCSGRDSQETQYFGPGTRLLVL.